This TCR beta chain emerged from a study of shared clonotypes between healthy human individuals. Overall study findings and caveats: Naive subsets generally exceeded memory subsets in estimated richness.

As regards this clone: Its antigen remains unknown.

Sequenced by immunoSEQ multiplex PCR; TCRdb stores in-frame clones only, minus some. This table has approximately 2.5 million clones, 93% appearing once. The source is a man aged 18 to 29 in good health. Some clones in this sample may be carry-over from other donors' samples. Sequencing input: naive CD4+ T cells from PBMCs. This sample's subset: CD45RA+ positively selected.

CDR3 in DNA: TGTGCCAGCAGTCCCCTAGTGTCCCCCTACAATGAGCAGTTCTTC. This codes for CASSPLVSPYNEQFF. V gene TRBV11-2 combines with J gene TRBJ2-1; D remains ambiguous. The CDR3 is made up of 15 amino acids. Germline V CDR1 and CDR2: SGHAT, FQNNGV. V lost 6 bases to trimming and J lost 2 bases, with 14 bases between them.